The present entry profiles one T cell receptor (beta chain) with its context. Both 60 Vbeta primers and 13 Jbeta primers went into the PCR. Libraries were prepared by immunoSEQ multiplex PCR; TCRdb keeps only in-frame clonotypes and omits some of them. The table records under 150,000 clones, about four fifths of them present only once. These data come from a study of cytomegalovirus exposure and HLA in healthy donors. The CDR3 runs 14 residues. Source material: PBMCs. The genes are TRBV21-1 and TRBJ1-5. TRBV21-1 is flagged as a pseudogene. The TCR was taken from a male donor in good health and CMV-seronegative. CDR3 sequence reads: CASQRESSNQPQHF. In nucleotides, the CDR3 is TGTGCCAGCCAGAGGGAGAGTAGCAATCAGCCCCAGCATTTT.